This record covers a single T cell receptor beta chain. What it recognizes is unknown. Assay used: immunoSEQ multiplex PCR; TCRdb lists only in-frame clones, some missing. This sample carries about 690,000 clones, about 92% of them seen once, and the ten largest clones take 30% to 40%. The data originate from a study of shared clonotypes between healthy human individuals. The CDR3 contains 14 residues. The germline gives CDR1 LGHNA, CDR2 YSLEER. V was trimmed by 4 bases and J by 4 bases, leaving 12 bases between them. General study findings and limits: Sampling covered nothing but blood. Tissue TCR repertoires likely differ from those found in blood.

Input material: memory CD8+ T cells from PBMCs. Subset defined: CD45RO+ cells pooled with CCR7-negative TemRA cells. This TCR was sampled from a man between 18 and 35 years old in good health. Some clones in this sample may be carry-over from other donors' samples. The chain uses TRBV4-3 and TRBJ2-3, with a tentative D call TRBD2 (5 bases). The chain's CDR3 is CASSRARGPDTQYF. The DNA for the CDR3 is TGCGCCAGCAGCCGAGCTCGGGGTCCAGATACGCAGTATTTT.